The clone carrying this T cell receptor beta chain showed up just once. Treatment denoted: oral pan-JAK inhibitor, 5-10 mg twice daily. Specimens obtained from alopecia areata patients comprised lesional scalp punch biopsies and peripheral blood. It was from PBMCs that CD4+ and CD8+ T cells were sorted. These data originate in a study of CD8+ T cells in alopecia areata. This CDR3 comprises 12 residues. Looked up from germline, CDR1 is MGHRA and CDR2 is YSYEKL. V lost 0 bases, J lost 6 bases, and 5 bases lay in between. The sequencing template was cDNA reverse transcribed from extracted RNA. Some clones are missing from TCRdb's copy, which holds only in-frame ones; the method was immunoSEQ multiplex PCR. The data contain 190,000 or so clones, nearly 60% of them singletons.

The rearrangement uses TRBV4-1 and TRBJ1-1; D ambiguous. The TCR comes from a human donor with alopecia areata. The material was CD4+ T cells sorted from blood, obtained at week 24, from a patient treated with tofacitinib. The CDR3: CASSQERAEAFF. CDR3 in DNA: TGCGCCAGCAGCCAAGAACGGGCTGAAGCTTTCTTT.